This is a list of T cell receptor beta chains from one sample in a study of blood T cell repertoires in COVID-19. Sequencing was performed with immunoSEQ multiplex PCR; in TCRdb, only in-frame clones are kept and a portion is missing. The sample holds 450,000 or so clones, 90% seen once. The sample consisted of PBMCs or T cells enriched from blood (not recorded which). Receptors were obtained from a man aged 18 to 29 who had recovered from COVID-19. CDR3s include the opening cysteine and the closing phenylalanine or tryptophan. A D gene is named only where the DNA matches it firmly. A row's size may be missing; if present it is once, few, many or a size class.

d_call,clone_size,v_call,cdr3_length,j_call,cdr3_aa,cdr3_nt
NA,once,TRBV2,16,TRBJ1-2,CATATPGLSAGGGYTF,TGTGCCACCGCTACCCCAGGACTCTCCGCCGGGGGTGGCTACACCTTC
NA,NA,TRBV5-1,12,TRBJ1-1,CASSLGEREAFF,TGCGCCAGCAGCCTGGGGGAGAGGGAAGCTTTCTTT
NA,NA,TRBV5-4,14,TRBJ2-3,CASSLYGGTDTQYF,TGTGCCAGCAGCTTGTACGGGGGCACAGATACGCAGTATTTT
TRBD2,NA,TRBV10-1,19,TRBJ2-5,CASSERIGAGGTPGETQYF,TGCGCCAGCAGTGAACGTATAGGGGCGGGGGGGACCCCCGGCGAGACCCAGTACTTC
NA,NA,TRBV28,12,TRBJ2-7,CASTSQSYEQYF,TGTGCCAGCACTTCACAGTCCTACGAGCAGTACTTC
NA,NA,TRBV28,15,TRBJ1-2,CASSPRTQNNYGYTF,TGTGCCAGCAGTCCCCGGACACAAAACAACTATGGCTACACCTTC
NA,NA,TRBV12-3/TRBV12-4,12,TRBJ1-1,CASSLAGPEAFF,TGTGCCAGCAGTTTGGCAGGGCCTGAAGCTTTCTTT
NA,once,TRBV9,12,TRBJ2-2,CASSPGNGELFF,TGTGCCAGCAGCCCGGGGAACGGGGAGCTGTTTTTT
NA,NA,TRBV11-2,17,TRBJ1-6,CASTMAAGSSYNSPLHF,TGTGCCAGCACAATGGCCGCGGGGAGCTCCTATAATTCACCCCTCCACTTT
NA,NA,TRBV3-1/TRBV3-2,12,TRBJ1-2,CASSPPGYGYTF,TGTGCCAGCAGCCCTCCGGGATATGGCTACACCTTC